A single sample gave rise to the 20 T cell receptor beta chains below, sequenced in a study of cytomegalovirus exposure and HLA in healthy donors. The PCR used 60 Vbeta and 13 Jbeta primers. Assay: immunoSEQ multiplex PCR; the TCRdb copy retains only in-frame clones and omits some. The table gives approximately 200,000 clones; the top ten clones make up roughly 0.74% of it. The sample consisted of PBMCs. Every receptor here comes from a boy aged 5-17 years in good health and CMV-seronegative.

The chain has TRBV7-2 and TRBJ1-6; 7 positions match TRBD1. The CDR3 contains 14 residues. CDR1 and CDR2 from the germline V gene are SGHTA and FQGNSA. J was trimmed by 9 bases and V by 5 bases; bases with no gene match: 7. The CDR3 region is CASSPGQGGSPLHF. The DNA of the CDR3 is TGTGCCAGCAGCCCGGGGCAGGGGGGTTCACCCCTCCACTTT.

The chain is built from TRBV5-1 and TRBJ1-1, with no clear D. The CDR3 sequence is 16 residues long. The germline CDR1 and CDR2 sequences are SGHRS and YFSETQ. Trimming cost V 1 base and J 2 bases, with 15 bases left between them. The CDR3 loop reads CASSLIFPGGNTEAFF. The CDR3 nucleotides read TGCGCCAGCAGCTTGATATTCCCCGGCGGTAACACTGAAGCTTTCTTT.

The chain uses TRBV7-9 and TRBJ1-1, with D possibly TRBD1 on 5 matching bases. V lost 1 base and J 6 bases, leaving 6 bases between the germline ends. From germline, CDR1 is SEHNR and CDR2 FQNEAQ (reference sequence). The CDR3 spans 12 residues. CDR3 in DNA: TGTGCCAGCAGCTTAGGGGGCCCTGAAGCTTTCTTT. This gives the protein CASSLGGPEAFF.

CDR3 sequence reads: CASSLGGQGGQETQYF. CDR3 coding DNA: TGTGCCAGCAGTTTAGGGGGACAGGGTGGGCAAGAGACCCAGTACTTC. This sequence joins TRBV27 and TRBJ2-5, with 9 bases that match TRBD1. Germline-derived CDR1 and CDR2 are MNHEY and SMNVEV (reference sequence). V lost 2 bases to trimming and J lost 2 bases; unmatched junction nucleotides: 6. The CDR3 loop spans 16 amino acids.

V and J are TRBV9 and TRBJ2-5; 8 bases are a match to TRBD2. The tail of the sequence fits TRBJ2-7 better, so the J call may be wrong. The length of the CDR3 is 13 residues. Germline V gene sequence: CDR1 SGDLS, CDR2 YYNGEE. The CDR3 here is CASSSSGPYEQYF. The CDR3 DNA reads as TGTGCCAGCAGCTCTAGCGGGCCCTACGAGCAGTACTTC.

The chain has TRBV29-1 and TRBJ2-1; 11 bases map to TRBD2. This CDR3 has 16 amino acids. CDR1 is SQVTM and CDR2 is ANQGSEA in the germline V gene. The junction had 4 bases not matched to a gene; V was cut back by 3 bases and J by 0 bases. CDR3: CSVETSGIFSYNEQFF. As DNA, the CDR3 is TGCAGCGTTGAGACTAGCGGGATTTTCTCCTACAATGAGCAGTTCTTC.

CDR3 in amino acids: CASRTSGLTDTQYF. CDR3 nucleotides: TGTGCCAGTAGGACTAGCGGGCTCACAGATACGCAGTATTTT. The chain combines TRBV19 with TRBJ2-3; 10 positions match TRBD2. Germline trimming cut 6 bases from V and 2 bases from J; bases unmatched to any gene: 2. CDR3 length equals 14 residues. Looked up from germline, CDR1 is LNHDA and CDR2 is SQIVND (reference sequence). Based on the CDR3 plus reference TRBV19 and TRBJ2-3, the full variable domain is DGGITQSPKYLFRKEGQNVTLSCEQNLNHDAMYWYRQDPGQGLRLIYYSQIVNDFQKGDIAEGYSVSREKKESFPLTVTSAQKNPTAFYLCASRTSGLTDTQYFGPGTRLTVL.

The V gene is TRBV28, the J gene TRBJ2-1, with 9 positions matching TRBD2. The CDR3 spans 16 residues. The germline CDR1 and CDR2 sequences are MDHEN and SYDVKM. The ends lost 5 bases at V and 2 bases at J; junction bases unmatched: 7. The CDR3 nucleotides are TGTGCCAGCAGTGGGAAGCGGGGGGCCCCCTACAATGAGCAGTTCTTC. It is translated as CASSGKRGAPYNEQFF. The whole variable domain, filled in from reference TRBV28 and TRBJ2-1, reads DVKVTQSSRYLVKRTGEKVFLECVQDMDHENMFWYRQDPGLGLRLIYFSYDVKMKEKGDIPEGYSVSREKKERFSLILESASTNQTSMYLCASSGKRGAPYNEQFFGPGTRLTVL.

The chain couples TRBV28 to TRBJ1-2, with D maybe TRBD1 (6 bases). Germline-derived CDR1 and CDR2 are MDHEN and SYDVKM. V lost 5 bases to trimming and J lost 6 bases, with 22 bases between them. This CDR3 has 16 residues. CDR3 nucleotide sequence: TGTGCCAGCAGTCTCCCTTGGGGGCGGGGGTCGGATGGCTACACCTTC. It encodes CASSLPWGRGSDGYTF.

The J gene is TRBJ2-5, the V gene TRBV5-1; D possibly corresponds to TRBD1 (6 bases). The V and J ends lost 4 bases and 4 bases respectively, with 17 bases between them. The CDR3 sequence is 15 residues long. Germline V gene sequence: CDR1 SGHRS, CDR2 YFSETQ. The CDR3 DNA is TGCGCCAGCAGCGATAGTACAGGGTTCGGAGAGACCCAGTACTTC. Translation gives CASSDSTGFGETQYF.

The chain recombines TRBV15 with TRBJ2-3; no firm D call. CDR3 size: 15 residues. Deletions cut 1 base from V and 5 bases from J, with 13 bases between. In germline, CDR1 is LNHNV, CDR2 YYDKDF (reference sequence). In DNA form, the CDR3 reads TGTGCCACCAGCAGAGCGGCGGAAAGAGGAGATACGCAGTATTTT. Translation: CATSRAAERGDTQYF.

DNA for the CDR3: TGTGCCAGCAGCGGTTACGTGGGCAGGGGGCCTGGAAACACCATATATTTT. It yields the protein CASSGYVGRGPGNTIYF. This rearrangement joins TRBV7-8 to TRBJ1-3, with 8 positions matching TRBD1. V shed 5 bases, J shed 2 bases, and the junction held 11 bases outside the gene matches. The CDR3 has 17 amino acids. Germline V gives CDR1 SGHVS, CDR2 FQNEAQ.

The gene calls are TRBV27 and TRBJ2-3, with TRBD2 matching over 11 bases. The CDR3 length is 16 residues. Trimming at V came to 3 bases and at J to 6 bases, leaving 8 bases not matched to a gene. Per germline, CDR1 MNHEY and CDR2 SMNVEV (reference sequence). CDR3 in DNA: TGTGCCAGCAGTTTCCTACTAGCGGGGGTATGGGATACGCAGTATTTT. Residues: CASSFLLAGVWDTQYF.

The CDR3 is CASSLVSGQGARDTQYF. For the CDR3, the DNA is TGCGCCAGCAGCTTGGTGTCTGGACAGGGGGCGAGAGATACGCAGTATTTT. This chain links TRBV5-1 with TRBJ2-3; 11 bases map to TRBD1. This CDR3 comprises 17 residues. V trimming: 0 bases; J trimming: 5 bases; junction bases outside the gene matches: 8. The germline V gene has CDR1 SGHRS and CDR2 YFSETQ.

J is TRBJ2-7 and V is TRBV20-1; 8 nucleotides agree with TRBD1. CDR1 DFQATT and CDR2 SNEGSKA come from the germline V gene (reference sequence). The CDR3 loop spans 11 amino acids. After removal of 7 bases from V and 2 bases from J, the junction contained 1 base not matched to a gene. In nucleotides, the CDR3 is TGCAGTGTGACAGGGGCCTACGAGCAGTACTTC. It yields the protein CSVTGAYEQYF.

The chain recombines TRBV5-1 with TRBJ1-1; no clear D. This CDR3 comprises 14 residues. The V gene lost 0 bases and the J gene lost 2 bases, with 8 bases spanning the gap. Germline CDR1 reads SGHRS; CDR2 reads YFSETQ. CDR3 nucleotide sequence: TGCGCCAGCAGCTTGGAGGCTAGAAACACTGAAGCTTTCTTT. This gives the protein CASSLEARNTEAFF.

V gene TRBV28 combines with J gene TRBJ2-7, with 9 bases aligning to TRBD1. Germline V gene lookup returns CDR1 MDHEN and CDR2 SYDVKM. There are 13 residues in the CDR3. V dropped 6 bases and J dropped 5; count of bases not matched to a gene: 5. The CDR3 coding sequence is TGTGCCAGCAGCCACAGGGGGCTTAACGAGCAGTACTTC. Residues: CASSHRGLNEQYF.

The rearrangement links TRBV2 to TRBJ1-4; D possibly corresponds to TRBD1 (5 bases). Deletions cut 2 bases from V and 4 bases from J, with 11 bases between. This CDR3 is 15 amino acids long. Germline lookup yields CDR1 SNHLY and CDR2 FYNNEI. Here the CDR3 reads CASSETGTHNEKLFF. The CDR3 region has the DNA TGTGCCAGCAGTGAAACCGGGACTCATAATGAAAAACTGTTTTTT.

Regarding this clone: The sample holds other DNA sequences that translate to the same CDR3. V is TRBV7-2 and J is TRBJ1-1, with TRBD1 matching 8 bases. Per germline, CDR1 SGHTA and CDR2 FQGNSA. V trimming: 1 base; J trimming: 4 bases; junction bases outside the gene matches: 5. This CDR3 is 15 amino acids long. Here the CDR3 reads CASSLGGTGGTEAFF. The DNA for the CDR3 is TGTGCCAGCAGCTTAGGGGGGACAGGAGGCACTGAAGCTTTCTTT.

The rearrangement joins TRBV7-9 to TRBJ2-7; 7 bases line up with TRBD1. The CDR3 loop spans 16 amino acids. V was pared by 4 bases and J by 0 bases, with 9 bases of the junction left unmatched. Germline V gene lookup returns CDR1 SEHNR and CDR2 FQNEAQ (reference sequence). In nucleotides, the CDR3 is TGTGCCAGCAGCTCATACCCGGACAGGAGCTCCTACGAGCAGTACTTC. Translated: CASSSYPDRSSYEQYF. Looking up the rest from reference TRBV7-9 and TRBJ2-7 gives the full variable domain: DTGVSQNPRHKITKRGQNVTFRCDPISEHNRLYWYRQTLGQGPEFLTYFQNEAQLEKSRLLSDRFSAERPKGSFSTLEIQRTEQGDSAMYLCASSSYPDRSSYEQYFGPGTRLTVT.